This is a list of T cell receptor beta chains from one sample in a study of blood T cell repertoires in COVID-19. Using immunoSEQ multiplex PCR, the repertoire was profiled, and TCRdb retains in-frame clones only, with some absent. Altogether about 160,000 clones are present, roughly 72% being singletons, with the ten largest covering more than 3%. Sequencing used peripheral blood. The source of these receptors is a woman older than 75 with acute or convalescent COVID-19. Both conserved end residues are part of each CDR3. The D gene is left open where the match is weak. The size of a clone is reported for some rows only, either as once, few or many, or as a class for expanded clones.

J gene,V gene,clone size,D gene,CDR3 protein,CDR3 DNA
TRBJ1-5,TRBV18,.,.,CASSIGTPGGNQPQHF,TGTGCCAGCTCAATCGGGACGCCGGGAGGCAATCAGCCCCAGCATTTT
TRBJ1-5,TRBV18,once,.,CASSPGHSSNQPQHF,TGTGCCAGCTCACCTGGACACTCGAGCAATCAGCCCCAGCATTTT
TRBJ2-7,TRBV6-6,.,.,CASSRRPGQGLNEQYF,TGTGCCAGCAGTCGACGTCCGGGACAAGGGTTAAACGAGCAGTACTTC
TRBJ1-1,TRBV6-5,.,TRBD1,CASRTGPTGTEAFF,TGTGCCAGCAGGACAGGGCCAACAGGGACTGAAGCTTTCTTT
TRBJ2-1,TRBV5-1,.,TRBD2,CASSFNPPVLAEYNEQFF,TGCGCCAGCAGCTTCAACCCACCCGTACTAGCGGAGTACAATGAGCAGTTCTTC
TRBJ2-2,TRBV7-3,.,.,CASQDSSTGELFF,TGTGCCAGCCAGGACAGTTCCACCGGGGAGCTGTTTTTT
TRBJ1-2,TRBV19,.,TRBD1,CASSVTGGVGYTF,TGTGCCAGTAGTGTGACAGGGGGCGTTGGCTACACCTTC
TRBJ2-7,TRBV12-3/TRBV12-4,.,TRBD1,CASRPDRDEQYF,TGTGCCAGCCGACCGGACAGGGACGAGCAGTACTTC
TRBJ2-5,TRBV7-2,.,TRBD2,CASSIPPASGGAGETQYF,TGTGCCAGCAGCATCCCCCCAGCTAGCGGGGGGGCCGGAGAGACCCAGTACTTC
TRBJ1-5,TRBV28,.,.,CASSTGGGGQPQHF,TGTGCCAGCAGCACGGGGGGTGGGGGTCAGCCCCAGCATTTT
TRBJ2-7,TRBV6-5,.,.,CASSYRSGGLRDEQYF,TGTGCCAGCAGTTACCGTTCCGGGGGGCTGAGGGACGAGCAGTACTTC
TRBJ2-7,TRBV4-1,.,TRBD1,CASSHDRVEQYF,TGCGCCAGCAGCCACGACAGGGTCGAGCAGTACTTC
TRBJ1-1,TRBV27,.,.,CASSPLGGVDTEAFF,TGTGCCAGCAGTCCCCTGGGGGGGGTCGACACTGAAGCTTTCTTT
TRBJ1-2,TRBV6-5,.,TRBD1,CASSQPQGTYTF,TGTGCCAGCAGTCAACCACAGGGGACATACACCTTC
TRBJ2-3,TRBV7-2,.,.,CASSPEDGGTQYF,TGTGCCAGCAGCCCTGAAGACGGAGGGACGCAGTATTTT
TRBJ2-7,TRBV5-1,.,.,CASSLSAGISYEQYF,TGCGCCAGCAGCTTGAGTGCGGGGATTTCCTACGAGCAGTACTTC
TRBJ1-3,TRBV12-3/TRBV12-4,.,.,CASSSYSGNTIYF,TGTGCCAGCAGTTCCTACTCTGGAAACACCATATATTTT
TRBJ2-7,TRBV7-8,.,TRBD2,CASSPRTSGDYEQYF,TGTGCCAGCAGCCCAAGGACTAGCGGGGACTACGAGCAGTACTTC
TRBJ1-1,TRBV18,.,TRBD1,CASSQIQGVRDTEAFF,TGTGCCAGCTCCCAAATACAGGGGGTAAGGGACACTGAAGCTTTCTTT
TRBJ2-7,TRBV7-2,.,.,CASSTSGGPYEQYF,.
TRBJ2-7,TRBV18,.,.,CASSPGQIYEQYF,TGTGCCAGCTCACCAGGGCAGATCTACGAGCAGTACTTC
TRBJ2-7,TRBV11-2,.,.,CASSLENPSGEQYF,TGTGCCAGCAGCTTAGAGAATCCTTCAGGGGAGCAGTACTTC
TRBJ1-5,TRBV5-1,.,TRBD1,CASSVQGASNQPQHF,TGCGCCAGCAGCGTACAGGGGGCTTCGAATCAGCCCCAGCATTTT
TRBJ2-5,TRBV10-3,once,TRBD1,CAISTGTGQETQYF,TGTGCCATCAGTACAGGGACAGGGCAAGAGACCCAGTACTTC
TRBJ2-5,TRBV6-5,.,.,CASSSTAPQETQYF,TGTGCCAGCAGCTCGACAGCTCCCCAAGAGACCCAGTACTTC
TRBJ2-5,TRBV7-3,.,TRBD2,CASSPSGSGRKGGETQYF,TGTGCCAGCAGTCCTAGCGGTAGCGGGAGAAAAGGAGGGGAGACCCAGTACTTC
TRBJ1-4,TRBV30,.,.,CACLQALNEKLFF,TGTGCCTGCCTACAGGCGCTGAATGAAAAACTGTTTTTT
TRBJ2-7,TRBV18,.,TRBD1,CASSPGQGSHEQYF,TGTGCCAGCTCACCGGGACAGGGTAGTCACGAGCAGTACTTC
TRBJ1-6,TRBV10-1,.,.,CASSESTGPGSPLHF,TGCGCCAGCAGTGAGTCCACAGGGCCGGGGTCACCCCTCCACTTT
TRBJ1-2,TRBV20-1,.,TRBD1,CSAGQDGYTF,TGCAGTGCCGGACAGGATGGCTACACCTTC
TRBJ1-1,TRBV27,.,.,CASSFGYGDTEAFF,TGTGCCAGCAGTTTCGGTTACGGGGACACTGAAGCTTTCTTT
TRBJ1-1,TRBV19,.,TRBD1,CASSGTGGRNTEAFF,TGTGCCAGTAGCGGGACAGGGGGCAGGAACACTGAAGCTTTCTTT
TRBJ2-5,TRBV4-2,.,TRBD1,CASSGDREETQYF,TGTGCCAGCAGCGGGGACAGGGAAGAGACCCAGTACTTC
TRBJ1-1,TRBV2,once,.,CASSDWNTEAFF,TGTGCCAGCAGTGACTGGAACACTGAAGCTTTCTTT
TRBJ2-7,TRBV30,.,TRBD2,CAWDRGGPRNEQYF,TGTGCCTGGGACCGGGGGGGCCCGCGCAACGAGCAGTACTTC
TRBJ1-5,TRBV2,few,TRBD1,CASRGTGANQPQHF,TGTGCCAGCAGGGGGACAGGGGCGAATCAGCCCCAGCATTTT
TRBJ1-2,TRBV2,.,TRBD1,CASRGRQGDGYTF,TGTGCCAGCAGGGGAAGACAGGGGGATGGCTACACCTTC
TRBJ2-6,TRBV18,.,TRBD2,CASSPTGTSNSGANVLTF,TGTGCCAGCTCACCTACCGGGACTAGCAACTCTGGGGCCAACGTCCTGACTTTC
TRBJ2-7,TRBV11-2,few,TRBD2,CASSLVPTLAGPEQYF,TGTGCCAGCAGCTTAGTGCCCACACTAGCGGGCCCCGAGCAGTACTTC
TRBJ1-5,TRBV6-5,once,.,CASKAGFQPQHF,TGTGCCAGCAAAGCCGGGTTTCAGCCCCAGCATTTT
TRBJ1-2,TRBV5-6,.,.,CASSLISYSGYTF,TGTGCCAGCAGCTTGATTTCTTACTCTGGCTACACCTTC
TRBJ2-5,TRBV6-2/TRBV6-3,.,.,CASSYSTGETQYF,TGTGCCAGCAGTTACTCGACGGGGGAGACCCAGTACTTC
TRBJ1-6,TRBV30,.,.,CAWSAGRNKTYNSPLHF,TGTGCCTGGAGTGCGGGTCGGAATAAAACTTATAATTCACCCCTCCACTTT
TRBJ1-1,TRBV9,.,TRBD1,CASSPGGQVTEAFF,TGTGCCAGCAGCCCTGGGGGACAGGTCACTGAAGCTTTCTTT
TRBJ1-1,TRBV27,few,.,CASSFLSRTEAFF,TGTGCCAGCAGTTTTCTTTCTCGCACTGAAGCTTTCTTT
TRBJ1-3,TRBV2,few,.,CASSEIREASGNTIYF,TGTGCCAGCAGTGAAATCCGGGAGGCCTCTGGAAACACCATATATTTT
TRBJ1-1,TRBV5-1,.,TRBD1,CASSPRTGAGTEAFF,TGCGCCAGCAGCCCCCGGACAGGGGCGGGCACTGAAGCTTTCTTT
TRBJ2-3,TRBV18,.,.,CASSPLVSGFTDTQYF,TGTGCCAGCTCACCACTTGTTTCGGGATTCACAGATACGCAGTATTTT
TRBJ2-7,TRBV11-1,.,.,CASSSDFARGSYEQYF,TGTGCCAGCAGCTCTGACTTTGCCCGGGGCTCCTACGAGCAGTACTTC
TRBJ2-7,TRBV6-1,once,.,CASSETPDRLYEQYF,TGTGCCAGCAGTGAAACCCCGGACAGACTCTACGAGCAGTACTTC
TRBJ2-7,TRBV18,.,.,CASSPPLPGAPYEQYF,TGTGCCAGCTCACCACCGCTTCCGGGAGCCCCCTACGAGCAGTACTTC
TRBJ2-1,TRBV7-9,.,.,CASSLLRDEQFF,TGTGCCAGCAGCTTGCTGCGGGACGAGCAGTTCTTC
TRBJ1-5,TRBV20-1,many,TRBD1,CSASVPGGQPQHF,TGCAGTGCTAGTGTGCCAGGGGGTCAGCCCCAGCATTTT
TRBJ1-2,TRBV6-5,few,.,CASSYSAGVSGYTF,TGTGCCAGCAGTTACTCAGCGGGGGTCTCGGGCTACACCTTC
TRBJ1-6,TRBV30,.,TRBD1,CAWQPGQNNSPLHF,TGTGCCTGGCAGCCGGGACAGAATAATTCACCCCTCCACTTT